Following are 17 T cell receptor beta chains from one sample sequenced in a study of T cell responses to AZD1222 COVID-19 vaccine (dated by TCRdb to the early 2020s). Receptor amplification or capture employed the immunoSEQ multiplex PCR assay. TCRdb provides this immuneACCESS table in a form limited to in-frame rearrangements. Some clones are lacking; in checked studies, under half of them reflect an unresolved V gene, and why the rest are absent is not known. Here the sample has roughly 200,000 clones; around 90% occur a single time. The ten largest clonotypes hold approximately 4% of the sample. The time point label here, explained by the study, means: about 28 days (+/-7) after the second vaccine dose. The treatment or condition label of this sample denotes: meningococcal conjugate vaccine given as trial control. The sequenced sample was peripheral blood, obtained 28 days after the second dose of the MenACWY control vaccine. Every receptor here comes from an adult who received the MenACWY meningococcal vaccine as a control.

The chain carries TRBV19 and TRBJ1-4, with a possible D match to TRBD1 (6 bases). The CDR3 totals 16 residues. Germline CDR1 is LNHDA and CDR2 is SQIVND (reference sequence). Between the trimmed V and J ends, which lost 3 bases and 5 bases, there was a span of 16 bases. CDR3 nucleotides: TGTGCCAGTAGTATCGGAGCCGGACAGAGGAATGAAAAACTGTTTTTT. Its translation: CASSIGAGQRNEKLFF.

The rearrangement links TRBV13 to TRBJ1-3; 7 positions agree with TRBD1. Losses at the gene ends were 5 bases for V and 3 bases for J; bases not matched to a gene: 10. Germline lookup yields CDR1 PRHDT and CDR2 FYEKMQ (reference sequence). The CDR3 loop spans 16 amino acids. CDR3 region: CASSAQGVTLGNTIYF. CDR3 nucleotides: TGTGCCAGCAGCGCCCAGGGGGTTACCCTTGGAAACACCATATATTTT.

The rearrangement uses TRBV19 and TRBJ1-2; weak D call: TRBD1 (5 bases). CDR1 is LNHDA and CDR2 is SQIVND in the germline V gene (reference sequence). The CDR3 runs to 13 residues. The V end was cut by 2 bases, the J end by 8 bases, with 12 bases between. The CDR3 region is CASSIPGRGGYTF. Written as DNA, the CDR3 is TGTGCCAGTAGTATACCGGGACGAGGGGGCTACACCTTC.

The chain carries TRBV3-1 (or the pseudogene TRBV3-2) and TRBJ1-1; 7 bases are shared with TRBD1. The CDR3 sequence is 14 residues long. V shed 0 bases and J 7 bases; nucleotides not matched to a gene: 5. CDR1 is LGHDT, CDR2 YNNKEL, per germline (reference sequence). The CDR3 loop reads CASSQERGQIEAFF. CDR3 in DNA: TGTGCCAGCAGCCAAGAAAGGGGACAGATTGAAGCTTTCTTT.

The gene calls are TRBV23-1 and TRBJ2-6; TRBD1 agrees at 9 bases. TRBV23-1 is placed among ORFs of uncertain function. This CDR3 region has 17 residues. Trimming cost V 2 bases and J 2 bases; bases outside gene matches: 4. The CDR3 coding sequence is TGCGCCAGCAGTCAACCGGGACAGGGCCCTGGGGCCAACGTCCTGACTTTC. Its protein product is CASSQPGQGPGANVLTF.

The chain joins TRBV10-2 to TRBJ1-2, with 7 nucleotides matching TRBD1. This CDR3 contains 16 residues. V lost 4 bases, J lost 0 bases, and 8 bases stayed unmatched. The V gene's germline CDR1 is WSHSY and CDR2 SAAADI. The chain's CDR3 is CASSAQGHRANYGYTF. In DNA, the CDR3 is TGCGCCAGCAGTGCACAGGGGCACAGAGCTAACTATGGCTACACCTTC.

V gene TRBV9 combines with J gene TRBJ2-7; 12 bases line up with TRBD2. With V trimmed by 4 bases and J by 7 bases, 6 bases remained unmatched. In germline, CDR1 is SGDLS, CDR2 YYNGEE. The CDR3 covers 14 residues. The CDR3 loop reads CASSPTSGREEQYF. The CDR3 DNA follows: TGTGCCAGCAGCCCGACTAGCGGGAGAGAGGAGCAGTACTTC.

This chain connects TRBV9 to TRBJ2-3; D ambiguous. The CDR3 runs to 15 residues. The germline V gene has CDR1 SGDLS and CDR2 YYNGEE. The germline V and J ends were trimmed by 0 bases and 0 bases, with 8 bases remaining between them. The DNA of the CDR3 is TGTGCCAGCAGCGTAGCCCCAAAAAGCACAGATACGCAGTATTTT. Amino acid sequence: CASSVAPKSTDTQYF.

CDR3 in amino acids: CSVRQTPNEKLFF. The CDR3 coding sequence is TGCAGCGTCAGACAGACTCCTAATGAAAAACTGTTTTTT. The chain has TRBV29-1 and TRBJ1-4; TRBD1 is a possible D gene (5 bases). The V end lost 6 bases, the J end lost 3 bases, and 11 bases lay between the germline ends. This CDR3 contains 13 residues. The V gene's germline CDR1 is SQVTM and CDR2 ANQGSEA.

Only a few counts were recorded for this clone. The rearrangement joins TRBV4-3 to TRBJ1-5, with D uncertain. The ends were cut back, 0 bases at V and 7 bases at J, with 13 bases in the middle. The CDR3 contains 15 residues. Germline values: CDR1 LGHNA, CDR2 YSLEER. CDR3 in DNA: TGCGCCAGCAGCCAAGACGGGTCCGAGGGACAGCCCCAGCATTTT. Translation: CASSQDGSEGQPQHF.

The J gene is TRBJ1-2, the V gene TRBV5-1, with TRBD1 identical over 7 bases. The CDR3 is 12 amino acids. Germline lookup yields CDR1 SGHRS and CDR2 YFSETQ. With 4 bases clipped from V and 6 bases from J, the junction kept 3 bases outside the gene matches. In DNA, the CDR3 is TGCGCCAGCAGCCCAACAGGGGATGGCTACACCTTC. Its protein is CASSPTGDGYTF.

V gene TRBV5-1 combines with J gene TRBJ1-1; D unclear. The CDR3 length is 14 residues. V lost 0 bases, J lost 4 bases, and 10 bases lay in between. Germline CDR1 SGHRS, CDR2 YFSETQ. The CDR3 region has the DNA TGCGCCAGCAGCTTGGCCGTAGAGGCCACTGAAGCTTTCTTT. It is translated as CASSLAVEATEAFF.

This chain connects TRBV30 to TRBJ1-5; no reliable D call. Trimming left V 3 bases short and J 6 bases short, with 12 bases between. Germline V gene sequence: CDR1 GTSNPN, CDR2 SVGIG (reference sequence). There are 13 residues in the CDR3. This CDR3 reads CAWSAGPGQPQHF. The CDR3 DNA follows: TGTGCCTGGAGCGCGGGCCCAGGTCAGCCCCAGCATTTT.

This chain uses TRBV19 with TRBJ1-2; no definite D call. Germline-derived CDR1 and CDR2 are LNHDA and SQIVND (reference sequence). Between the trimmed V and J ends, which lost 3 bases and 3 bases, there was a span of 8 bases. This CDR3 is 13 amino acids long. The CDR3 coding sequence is TGTGCCAGTAGTATTAGACGGGACTATGGCTACACCTTC. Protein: CASSIRRDYGYTF.

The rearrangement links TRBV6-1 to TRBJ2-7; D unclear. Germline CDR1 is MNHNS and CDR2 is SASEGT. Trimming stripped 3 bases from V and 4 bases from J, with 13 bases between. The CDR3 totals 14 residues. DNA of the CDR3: TGTGCCAGCAGTGACACCCACACGTCGTACGAGCAGTACTTC. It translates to CASSDTHTSYEQYF.

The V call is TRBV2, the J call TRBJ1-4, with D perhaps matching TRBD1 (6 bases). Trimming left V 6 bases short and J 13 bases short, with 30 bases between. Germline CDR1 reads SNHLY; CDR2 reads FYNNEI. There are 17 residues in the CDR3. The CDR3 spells CASSGLLVEGPRGGLFF. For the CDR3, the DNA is TGTGCCAGCAGCGGCCTTTTGGTAGAAGGCCCTCGAGGGGGACTGTTTTTT.

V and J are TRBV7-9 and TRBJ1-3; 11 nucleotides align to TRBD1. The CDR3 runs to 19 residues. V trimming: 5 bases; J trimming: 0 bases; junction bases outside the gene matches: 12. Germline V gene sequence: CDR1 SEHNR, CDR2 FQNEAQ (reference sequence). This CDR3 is CASSRTGGDLLFSGNTIYF. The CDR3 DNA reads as TGTGCCAGCAGCCGGACAGGGGGCGACCTCCTCTTCTCTGGAAACACCATATATTTT.